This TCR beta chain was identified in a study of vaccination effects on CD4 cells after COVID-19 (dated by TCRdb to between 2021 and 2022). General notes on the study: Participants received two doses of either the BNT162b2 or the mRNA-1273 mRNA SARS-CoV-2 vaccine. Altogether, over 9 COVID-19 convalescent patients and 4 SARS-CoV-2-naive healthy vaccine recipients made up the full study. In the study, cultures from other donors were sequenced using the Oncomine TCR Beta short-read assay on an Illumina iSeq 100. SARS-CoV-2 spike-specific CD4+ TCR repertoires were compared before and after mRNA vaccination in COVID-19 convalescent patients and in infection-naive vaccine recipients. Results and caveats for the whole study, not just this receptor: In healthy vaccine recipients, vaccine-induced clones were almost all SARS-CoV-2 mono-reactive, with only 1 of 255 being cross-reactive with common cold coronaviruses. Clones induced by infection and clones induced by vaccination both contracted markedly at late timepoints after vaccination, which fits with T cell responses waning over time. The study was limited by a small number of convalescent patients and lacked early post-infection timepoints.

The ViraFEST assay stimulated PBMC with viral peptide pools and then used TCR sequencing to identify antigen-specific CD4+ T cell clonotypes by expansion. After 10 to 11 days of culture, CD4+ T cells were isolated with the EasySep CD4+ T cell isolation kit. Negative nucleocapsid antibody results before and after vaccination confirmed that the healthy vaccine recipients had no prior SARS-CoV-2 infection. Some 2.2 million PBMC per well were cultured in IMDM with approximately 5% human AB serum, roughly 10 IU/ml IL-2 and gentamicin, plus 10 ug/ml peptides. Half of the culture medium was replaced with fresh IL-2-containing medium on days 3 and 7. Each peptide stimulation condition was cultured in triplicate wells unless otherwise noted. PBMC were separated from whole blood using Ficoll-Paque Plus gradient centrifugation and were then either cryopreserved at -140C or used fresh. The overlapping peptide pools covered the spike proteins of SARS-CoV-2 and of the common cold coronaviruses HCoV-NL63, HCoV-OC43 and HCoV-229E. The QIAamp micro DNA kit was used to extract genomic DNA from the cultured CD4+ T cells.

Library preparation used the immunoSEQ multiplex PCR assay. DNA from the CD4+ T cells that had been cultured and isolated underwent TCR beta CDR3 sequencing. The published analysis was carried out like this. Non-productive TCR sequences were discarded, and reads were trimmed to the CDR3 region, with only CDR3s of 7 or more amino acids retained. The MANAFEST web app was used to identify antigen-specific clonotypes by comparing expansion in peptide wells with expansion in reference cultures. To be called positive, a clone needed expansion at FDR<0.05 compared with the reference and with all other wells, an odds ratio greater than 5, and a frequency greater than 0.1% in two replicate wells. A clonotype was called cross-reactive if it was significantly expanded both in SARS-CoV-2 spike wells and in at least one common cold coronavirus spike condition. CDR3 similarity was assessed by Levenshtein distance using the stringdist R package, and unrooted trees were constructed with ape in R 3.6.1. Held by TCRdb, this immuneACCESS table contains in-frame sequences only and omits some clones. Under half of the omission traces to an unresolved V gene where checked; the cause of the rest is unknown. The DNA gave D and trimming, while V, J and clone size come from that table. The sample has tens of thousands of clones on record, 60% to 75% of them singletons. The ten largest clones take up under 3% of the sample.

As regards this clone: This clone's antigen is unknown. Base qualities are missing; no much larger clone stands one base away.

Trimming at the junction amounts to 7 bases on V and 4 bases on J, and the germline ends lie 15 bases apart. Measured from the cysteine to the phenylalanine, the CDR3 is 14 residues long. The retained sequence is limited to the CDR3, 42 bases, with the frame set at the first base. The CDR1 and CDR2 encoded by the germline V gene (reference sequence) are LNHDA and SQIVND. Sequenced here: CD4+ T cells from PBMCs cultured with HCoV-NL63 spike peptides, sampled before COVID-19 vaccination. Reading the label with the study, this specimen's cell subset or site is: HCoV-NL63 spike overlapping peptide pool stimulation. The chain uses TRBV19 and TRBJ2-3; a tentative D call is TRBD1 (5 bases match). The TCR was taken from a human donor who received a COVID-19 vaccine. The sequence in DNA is TGTGCCAGTAAATCGCAGGGTACCTCAGATACGCAGTATTTT. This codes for CASKSQGTSDTQYF.